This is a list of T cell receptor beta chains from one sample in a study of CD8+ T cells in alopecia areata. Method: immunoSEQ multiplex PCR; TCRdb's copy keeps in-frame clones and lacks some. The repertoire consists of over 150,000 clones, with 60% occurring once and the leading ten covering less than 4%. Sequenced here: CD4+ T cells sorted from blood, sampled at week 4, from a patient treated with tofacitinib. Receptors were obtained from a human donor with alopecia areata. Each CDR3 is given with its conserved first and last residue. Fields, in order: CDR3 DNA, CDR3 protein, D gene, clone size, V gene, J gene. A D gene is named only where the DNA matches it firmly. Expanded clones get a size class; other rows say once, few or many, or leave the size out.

CDR3nt: TGTGCCAGCAGTTACACCCCGACAAGTAACTATGGCTACACCTTC
CDR3aa: CASSYTPTSNYGYTF
d_gene: NA
abundance: few
v_gene: TRBV6-5
j_gene: TRBJ1-2

CDR3nt: TGTGCCAGCAACGGGGACGTTCAGCCCCAGCATTTT
CDR3aa: CASNGDVQPQHF
d_gene: NA
abundance: NA
v_gene: TRBV6-1
j_gene: TRBJ1-5

CDR3nt: TGTGCCAGCAGTTTAAACCCGACCTTAGTAGGCTATAATTCACCCCTCCACTTT
CDR3aa: CASSLNPTLVGYNSPLHF
d_gene: NA
abundance: NA
v_gene: TRBV7-9
j_gene: TRBJ1-6

CDR3nt: TGTGCCTGGAGTCCTCAATATGGCTACACCTTC
CDR3aa: CAWSPQYGYTF
d_gene: NA
abundance: once
v_gene: TRBV30
j_gene: TRBJ1-2

CDR3nt: TGTGCCACCAGCAGAGAGGGTTACACCGGGGAGCTGTTTTTT
CDR3aa: CATSREGYTGELFF
d_gene: NA
abundance: NA
v_gene: TRBV15
j_gene: TRBJ2-2

CDR3nt: TGCGCCAGCAGCTTGAGCGGGTTTAGTATGAATGAGCAGTTCTTC
CDR3aa: CASSLSGFSMNEQFF
d_gene: NA
abundance: few
v_gene: TRBV5-1
j_gene: TRBJ2-1

CDR3nt: TGTGCCTGGAGCGTACAGGGGTACTACTATGGCTACACCTTC
CDR3aa: CAWSVQGYYYGYTF
d_gene: TRBD1
abundance: once
v_gene: TRBV30
j_gene: TRBJ1-2

CDR3nt: TGTGCCAGCAGTACAAGGTCCTCCTATAATTCACCCCTCCACTTT
CDR3aa: CASSTRSSYNSPLHF
d_gene: NA
abundance: NA
v_gene: TRBV9
j_gene: TRBJ1-6

CDR3nt: TGCGCCAGCAGTCTAGCGGGGGGGCGCGAAGAGACCCAGTACTTC
CDR3aa: CASSLAGGREETQYF
d_gene: TRBD2
abundance: NA
v_gene: TRBV4-3
j_gene: TRBJ2-5

CDR3nt: TGCGCCAGCAGTCCTGGGACAACTATTCAGTACTTC
CDR3aa: CASSPGTTIQYF
d_gene: NA
abundance: few
v_gene: TRBV23-1
j_gene: TRBJ2-4

CDR3nt: TGCGCCAGCAGCCCCTGGACTGCGAACACCGGGGAGCTGTTTTTT
CDR3aa: CASSPWTANTGELFF
d_gene: NA
abundance: NA
v_gene: TRBV5-1
j_gene: TRBJ2-2

CDR3nt: TGTGCCAGCAGCCGCGCCGGGACAGGAGGGTTGAATGGGTCACCCCTCCACTTT
CDR3aa: CASSRAGTGGLNGSPLHF
d_gene: TRBD1
abundance: NA
v_gene: TRBV4-2
j_gene: TRBJ1-6

CDR3nt: TGCGCCAGCAGGGTACAAGGCCGGGAGCTGTTTTTT
CDR3aa: CASRVQGRELFF
d_gene: NA
abundance: once
v_gene: TRBV5-1
j_gene: TRBJ2-2

CDR3nt: TGTGCCAGCAGTGAATCAAAGCGGGGGCTCACAGATACGCAGTATTTT
CDR3aa: CASSESKRGLTDTQYF
d_gene: TRBD2
abundance: NA
v_gene: TRBV25-1
j_gene: TRBJ2-3

CDR3nt: TGTGACTCCAAACAGGGGGCGGATGGCTACACCTTC
CDR3aa: CDSKQGADGYTF
d_gene: TRBD1
abundance: NA
v_gene: TRBV6-8
j_gene: TRBJ1-2

CDR3nt: TGTGCCAGCAGCTTACTTCCAGGGGGCAACACCGGGGAGCTGTTTTTT
CDR3aa: CASSLLPGGNTGELFF
d_gene: TRBD1
abundance: few
v_gene: TRBV7-9
j_gene: TRBJ2-2

CDR3nt: TGCAGCGTTGATAGCGGGACTGAAGCTTTCTTT
CDR3aa: CSVDSGTEAFF
d_gene: NA
abundance: NA
v_gene: TRBV29-1
j_gene: TRBJ1-1

CDR3nt: TGTGCCTCTCGACAGGGAGGGGGTCTCGCTGAAGCTTTCTTT
CDR3aa: CASRQGGGLAEAFF
d_gene: TRBD1
abundance: few
v_gene: TRBV30
j_gene: TRBJ1-1

CDR3nt: TGTGCCAGCAGCCAAGATCCGGGGCCCAATGAGCAGTTCTTC
CDR3aa: CASSQDPGPNEQFF
d_gene: NA
abundance: NA
v_gene: TRBV4-2
j_gene: TRBJ2-1

CDR3nt: TGTGCCAGCAGTGAATACAATGAGCAGTTCTTC
CDR3aa: CASSEYNEQFF
d_gene: NA
abundance: NA
v_gene: TRBV25-1
j_gene: TRBJ2-1

CDR3nt: TGTGCCAGCAGCTTAGCGGGACAGGGCACAGATACGCAGTATTTT
CDR3aa: CASSLAGQGTDTQYF
d_gene: TRBD1
abundance: few
v_gene: TRBV7-2
j_gene: TRBJ2-3

CDR3nt: TGTGCCAGTAGGGGGCTAGGGGGATCGAGCACTGAAGCTTTCTTT
CDR3aa: CASRGLGGSSTEAFF
d_gene: NA
abundance: few
v_gene: TRBV19
j_gene: TRBJ1-1

CDR3nt: TGTGCCAGCAGCCCCGAAGGTAGGAGGAACACTGAAGCTTTCTTT
CDR3aa: CASSPEGRRNTEAFF
d_gene: NA
abundance: NA
v_gene: TRBV7-9
j_gene: TRBJ1-1

CDR3nt: TGTGCCACCCGACGGGGGACTGCAGCCTACGAGCAGTACTTC
CDR3aa: CATRRGTAAYEQYF
d_gene: NA
abundance: NA
v_gene: TRBV2
j_gene: TRBJ2-7

CDR3nt: TGTGCCAGCAGCCAGACACTTAGCAATCAGCCCCAGCATTTT
CDR3aa: CASSQTLSNQPQHF
d_gene: NA
abundance: NA
v_gene: TRBV7-9
j_gene: TRBJ1-5

CDR3nt: TGTGCCAGCAGTTTATTCGGGGGTCCCACCGGGGAGCTGTTTTTT
CDR3aa: CASSLFGGPTGELFF
d_gene: NA
abundance: few
v_gene: TRBV28
j_gene: TRBJ2-2

CDR3nt: TGTGCCAGCAGCCCATCCGACAGGCGGTCTTCCTACGAGCAGTACTTC
CDR3aa: CASSPSDRRSSYEQYF
d_gene: NA
abundance: NA
v_gene: TRBV4-2
j_gene: TRBJ2-7

CDR3nt: TGTGCCAGCACCTCCCCCTACAATGAGCAGTTCTTC
CDR3aa: CASTSPYNEQFF
d_gene: NA
abundance: NA
v_gene: TRBV7-2
j_gene: TRBJ2-1

CDR3nt: TGCGCCAGCAGCTTGGGTAGGACAGGGAATTCACCCCTCCACTTT
CDR3aa: CASSLGRTGNSPLHF
d_gene: TRBD1
abundance: NA
v_gene: TRBV5-1
j_gene: TRBJ1-6

CDR3nt: TGTGCCAGTAGAGCGGGCTCGGCCGTCTCTACGCAGTATTTT
CDR3aa: CASRAGSAVSTQYF
d_gene: NA
abundance: few
v_gene: TRBV19
j_gene: TRBJ2-3

CDR3nt: TGCAGCGTTGAAGACAGGAACACTGAAGCTTTCTTT
CDR3aa: CSVEDRNTEAFF
d_gene: NA
abundance: few
v_gene: TRBV29-1
j_gene: TRBJ1-1

CDR3nt: TGTGCCAGCATCGACAGGGGAAGGGGCACTGAAGCTTTCTTT
CDR3aa: CASIDRGRGTEAFF
d_gene: TRBD1
abundance: NA
v_gene: TRBV7-2
j_gene: TRBJ1-1

CDR3nt: TGCAGTCCTATTCGGACTGAAGCTTTCTTT
CDR3aa: CSPIRTEAFF
d_gene: NA
abundance: once
v_gene: TRBV20-1
j_gene: TRBJ1-1

CDR3nt: TGCAGCGTTGAAGATGGGGACAGGAGGAACTTC
CDR3aa: CSVEDGDRRNF
d_gene: TRBD1
abundance: NA
v_gene: TRBV29-1
j_gene: TRBJ2-7

CDR3nt: TGCAGCGGCCGGGTTGATAATTCACCCCTCCACTTT
CDR3aa: CSGRVDNSPLHF
d_gene: NA
abundance: few
v_gene: TRBV29-1
j_gene: TRBJ1-6

CDR3nt: TGTGCCTGGAGCCGGGACACAAACGAGCAGTACTTC
CDR3aa: CAWSRDTNEQYF
d_gene: NA
abundance: NA
v_gene: TRBV30
j_gene: TRBJ2-7

CDR3nt: TGTGCCAGCAGTCTGGCGGGTAGAGGCTACACCTTC
CDR3aa: CASSLAGRGYTF
d_gene: NA
abundance: NA
v_gene: TRBV2
j_gene: TRBJ1-2

CDR3nt: TGTGCCTGGAGTGTATGGGCTAAGCGGGGGGGCTCAGATACGCAGTATTTT
CDR3aa: CAWSVWAKRGGSDTQYF
d_gene: TRBD2
abundance: NA
v_gene: TRBV30
j_gene: TRBJ2-3

CDR3nt: TGCAGCGTTCGGGACCCGAACACTGAAGCTTTCTTT
CDR3aa: CSVRDPNTEAFF
d_gene: NA
abundance: few
v_gene: TRBV29-1
j_gene: TRBJ1-1

CDR3nt: TGTGCCAGCAGCTTTACAAGGGGCGGCAACTATGGCTACACCTTC
CDR3aa: CASSFTRGGNYGYTF
d_gene: NA
abundance: NA
v_gene: TRBV7-2
j_gene: TRBJ1-2

CDR3nt: TGCGCCAGCAGCTTGGATCAGGGATACGGCTACACCTTC
CDR3aa: CASSLDQGYGYTF
d_gene: NA
abundance: few
v_gene: TRBV5-1
j_gene: TRBJ1-2

CDR3nt: TGCGCCAGCAGCTTGGCGACTGGGATGACGGACACTGAAGCTTTCTTT
CDR3aa: CASSLATGMTDTEAFF
d_gene: NA
abundance: NA
v_gene: TRBV5-1
j_gene: TRBJ1-1

CDR3nt: TGTGCCTGGAGTTCGGGACAGGGTAAACCCCTCCACTTT
CDR3aa: CAWSSGQGKPLHF
d_gene: TRBD1
abundance: NA
v_gene: TRBV30
j_gene: TRBJ1-6

CDR3nt: TGCGCCAGCAGCCAAGAGATGGTGGGCTACGAGCAGTACTTC
CDR3aa: CASSQEMVGYEQYF
d_gene: NA
abundance: NA
v_gene: TRBV4-3
j_gene: TRBJ2-7

CDR3nt: TGCAGCGAAAGGGGGAGCTCCTACAATGAGCAGTTCTTC
CDR3aa: CSERGSSYNEQFF
d_gene: NA
abundance: NA
v_gene: TRBV29-1
j_gene: TRBJ2-1

CDR3nt: TGCGCCAGCAGCCAAGATCGCCAGCGGGGGGTCTACAATGAGCAGTTCTTC
CDR3aa: CASSQDRQRGVYNEQFF
d_gene: TRBD2
abundance: once
v_gene: TRBV4-1
j_gene: TRBJ2-1

CDR3nt: TGTGCCTTTGTAACCGGAGTAGGGCAGTACTTC
CDR3aa: CAFVTGVGQYF
d_gene: NA
abundance: NA
v_gene: TRBV30
j_gene: TRBJ2-7

CDR3nt: TGTGCCTGGAGCCTTGCGTTCACAGATACGCAGTATTTT
CDR3aa: CAWSLAFTDTQYF
d_gene: NA
abundance: few
v_gene: TRBV30
j_gene: TRBJ2-3

CDR3nt: TGTGCCAGCAGTTACGTCCAGGGGGCAGAGGGCTACACCTTC
CDR3aa: CASSYVQGAEGYTF
d_gene: TRBD1
abundance: once
v_gene: TRBV6-5
j_gene: TRBJ1-2

CDR3nt: TGCAGCGTTATTAGCGGGGGAGAAGAGACCCAGTACTTC
CDR3aa: CSVISGGEETQYF
d_gene: TRBD2
abundance: NA
v_gene: TRBV29-1
j_gene: TRBJ2-5

CDR3nt: TGCGCCAGCAGCCGCGGAGAGCCACTTATGAACACTGAAGCTTTCTTT
CDR3aa: CASSRGEPLMNTEAFF
d_gene: NA
abundance: few
v_gene: TRBV4-3
j_gene: TRBJ1-1

CDR3nt: TGTGCCATCAGCCCGACAGGGGTCGAGCAGTACTTC
CDR3aa: CAISPTGVEQYF
d_gene: TRBD1
abundance: NA
v_gene: TRBV10-3
j_gene: TRBJ2-7

CDR3nt: TGTGCCAGCAGCCAAGATCCCGGGACTGAAGCTTTCTTT
CDR3aa: CASSQDPGTEAFF
d_gene: NA
abundance: NA
v_gene: TRBV4-2
j_gene: TRBJ1-1

CDR3nt: TGCGCCAGCAGCTATGTCCCGGGAGGACCTTATACGCAGTATTTT
CDR3aa: CASSYVPGGPYTQYF
d_gene: TRBD2
abundance: NA
v_gene: TRBV5-1
j_gene: TRBJ2-3

CDR3nt: TGCGCCAGCAGCTTGGTTGAGAGGGCAGGCGGAGATACGCAGTATTTT
CDR3aa: CASSLVERAGGDTQYF
d_gene: NA
abundance: NA
v_gene: TRBV5-1
j_gene: TRBJ2-3

CDR3nt: TGTGCCACCAGCACGGGATGGGGACAGGAGCCCTCTGGGGCCAACGTCCTGACTTTC
CDR3aa: CATSTGWGQEPSGANVLTF
d_gene: TRBD1
abundance: NA
v_gene: TRBV15
j_gene: TRBJ2-6

CDR3nt: TGTGCCAGTAGTATGCGTTGGGACAGCTTTAGCTCCTATAATTCACCCCTCCACTTT
CDR3aa: CASSMRWDSFSSYNSPLHF
d_gene: TRBD1
abundance: few
v_gene: TRBV19
j_gene: TRBJ1-6